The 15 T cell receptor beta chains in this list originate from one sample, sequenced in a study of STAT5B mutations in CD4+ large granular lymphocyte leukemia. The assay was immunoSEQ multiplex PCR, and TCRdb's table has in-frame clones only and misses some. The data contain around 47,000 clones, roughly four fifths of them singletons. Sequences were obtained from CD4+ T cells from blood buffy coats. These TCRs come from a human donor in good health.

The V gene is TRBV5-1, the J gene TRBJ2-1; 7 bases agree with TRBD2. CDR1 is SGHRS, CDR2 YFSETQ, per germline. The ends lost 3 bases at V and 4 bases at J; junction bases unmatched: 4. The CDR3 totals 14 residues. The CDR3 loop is CASSSGLEYNEQFF. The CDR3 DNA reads TGCGCCAGCAGCTCAGGACTAGAATACAATGAGCAGTTCTTC.

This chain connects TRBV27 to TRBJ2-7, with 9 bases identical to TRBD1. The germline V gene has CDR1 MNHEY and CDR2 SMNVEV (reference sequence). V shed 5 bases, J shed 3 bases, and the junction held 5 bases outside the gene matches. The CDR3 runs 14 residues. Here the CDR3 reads CASSPGQGIYEQYF. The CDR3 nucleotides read TGTGCCAGCAGTCCGGGACAGGGAATCTACGAGCAGTACTTC.

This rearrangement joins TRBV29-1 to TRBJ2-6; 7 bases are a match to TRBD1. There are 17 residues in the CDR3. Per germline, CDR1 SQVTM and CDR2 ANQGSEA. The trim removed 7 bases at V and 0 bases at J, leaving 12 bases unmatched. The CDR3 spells CSAIGDRVNSGANVLTF. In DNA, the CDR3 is TGCAGCGCCATTGGAGACAGGGTCAACTCTGGGGCCAACGTCCTGACTTTC.

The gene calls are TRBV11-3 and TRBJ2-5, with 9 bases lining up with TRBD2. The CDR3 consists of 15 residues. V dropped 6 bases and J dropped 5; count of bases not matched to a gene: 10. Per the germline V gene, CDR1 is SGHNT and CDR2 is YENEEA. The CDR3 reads CASRRTAGGGETQYF. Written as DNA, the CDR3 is TGTGCCAGCAGACGTACAGCGGGAGGAGGGGAGACCCAGTACTTC.

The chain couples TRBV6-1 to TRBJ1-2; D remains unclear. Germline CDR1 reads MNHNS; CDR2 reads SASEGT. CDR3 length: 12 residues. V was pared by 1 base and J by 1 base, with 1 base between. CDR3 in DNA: TGTGCCAGCAGTGAAGGTAACTATGGCTACACCTTC. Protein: CASSEGNYGYTF.

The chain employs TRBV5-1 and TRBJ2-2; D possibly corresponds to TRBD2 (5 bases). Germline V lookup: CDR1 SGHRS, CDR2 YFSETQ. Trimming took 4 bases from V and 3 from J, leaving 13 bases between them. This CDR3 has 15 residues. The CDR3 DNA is TGCGCCAGCAGCCGGCAGAGGGCGGACACCGGGGAGCTGTTTTTT. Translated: CASSRQRADTGELFF.

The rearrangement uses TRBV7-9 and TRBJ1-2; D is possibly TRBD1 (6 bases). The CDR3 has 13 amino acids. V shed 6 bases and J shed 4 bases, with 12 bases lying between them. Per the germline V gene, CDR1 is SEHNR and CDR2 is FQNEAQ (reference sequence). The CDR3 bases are TGTGCCAGCAGAAACAGGGTTGGCTATGGCTACACCTTC. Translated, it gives CASRNRVGYGYTF.

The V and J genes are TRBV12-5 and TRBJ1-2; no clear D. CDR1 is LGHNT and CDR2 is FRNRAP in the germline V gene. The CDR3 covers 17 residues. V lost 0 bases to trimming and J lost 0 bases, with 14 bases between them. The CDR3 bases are TGTGCTAGTGGTTTGGTAAACGGATACTCTACTAACTATGGCTACACCTTC. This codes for CASGLVNGYSTNYGYTF. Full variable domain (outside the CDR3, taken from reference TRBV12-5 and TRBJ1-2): DARVTQTPRHKVTEMGQEVTMRCQPILGHNTVFWYRQTMMQGLELLAYFRNRAPLDDSGMPKDRFSAEMPDATLATLKIQPSEPRDSAVYFCASGLVNGYSTNYGYTFGSGTRLTVV.

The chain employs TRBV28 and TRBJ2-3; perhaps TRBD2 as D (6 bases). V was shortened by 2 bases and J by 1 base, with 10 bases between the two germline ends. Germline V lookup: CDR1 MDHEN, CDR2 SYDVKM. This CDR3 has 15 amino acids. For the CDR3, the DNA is TGTGCCAGCAGTTTAGATGGCGGGGGCACAGATACGCAGTATTTT. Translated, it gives CASSLDGGGTDTQYF.

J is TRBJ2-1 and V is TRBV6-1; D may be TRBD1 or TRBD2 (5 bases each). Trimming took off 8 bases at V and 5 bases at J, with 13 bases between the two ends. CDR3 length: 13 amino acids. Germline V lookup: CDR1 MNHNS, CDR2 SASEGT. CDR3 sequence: CASLGTVNNEQFF. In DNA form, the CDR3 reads TGTGCCAGCCTTGGGACCGTGAACAATGAGCAGTTCTTC.

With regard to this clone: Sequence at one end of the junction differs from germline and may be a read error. The CDR3 DNA reads as TGTGCCAGCAGTCAAGCACCGGACAGGGCCAAAAACTATGGCTACACCTTC. Its translation is CASSQAPDRAKNYGYTF. The J gene is TRBJ1-2, the V gene TRBV6-1, with TRBD1 matching 8 bases. This CDR3 is 17 amino acids long. Germline V gene sequence: CDR1 MNHNS, CDR2 SASEGT.

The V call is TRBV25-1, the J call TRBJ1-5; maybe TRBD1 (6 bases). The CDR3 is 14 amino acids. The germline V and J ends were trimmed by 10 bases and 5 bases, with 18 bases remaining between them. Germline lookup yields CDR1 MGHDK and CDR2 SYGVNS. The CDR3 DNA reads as TGTGCCAACACCCCCGTCAGGGGCTATCAGCCCCAGCATTTT. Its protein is CANTPVRGYQPQHF.

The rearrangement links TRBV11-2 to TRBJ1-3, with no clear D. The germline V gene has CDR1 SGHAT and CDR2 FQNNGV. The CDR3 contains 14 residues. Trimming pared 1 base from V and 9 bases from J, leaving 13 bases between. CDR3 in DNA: TGTGCCAGCAGCTTAGGTCCGGTAACAAGCACCATATATTTT. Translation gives CASSLGPVTSTIYF.

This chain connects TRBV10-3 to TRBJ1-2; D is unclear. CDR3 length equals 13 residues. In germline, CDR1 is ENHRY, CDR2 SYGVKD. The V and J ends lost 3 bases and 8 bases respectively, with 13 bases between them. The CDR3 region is CAISEPGFEGYTF. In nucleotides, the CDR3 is TGTGCCATCAGTGAACCGGGTTTCGAAGGCTACACCTTC.

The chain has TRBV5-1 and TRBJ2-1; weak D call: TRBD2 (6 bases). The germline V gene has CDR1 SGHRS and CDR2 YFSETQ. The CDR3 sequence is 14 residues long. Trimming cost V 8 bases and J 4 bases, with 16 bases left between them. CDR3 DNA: TGCGCCAGTCGATCCGGGACTTCTTACAATGAGCAGTTCTTC. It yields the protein CASRSGTSYNEQFF.